This is a list of T cell receptor beta chains from one sample in a study of blood T cell repertoires in COVID-19. The repertoire was sequenced with immunoSEQ multiplex PCR; TCRdb's copy has only in-frame clones and lacks some. The sample shows about 340,000 clones, 70% to 90% of them seen only once. Sequencing input: peripheral blood. The receptors were sampled from a woman aged 55-70 years with COVID-19, enrolled during active disease. The CDR3 runs from the conserved cysteine through the conserved F or W. D genes are given only for firm matches. Size is omitted from some rows. Given values are once, few, many or a class for expanded clones.

TRBJ2-3	TRBV7-6	-	-	TGTGCCAGCAGCTTAAATCAGGGCCAGGGCAGAGATACGCAGTATTTT	CASSLNQGQGRDTQYF
TRBJ1-5	TRBV6-4	once	TRBD1	TGTGCCAGCCTCGAGGGGGACAGCCAAGATCAGCCCCAGCATTTT	CASLEGDSQDQPQHF
TRBJ1-2	TRBV4-2	-	TRBD1	TGTGCCAGTGGCGGACAGGGGGGGATGGATGGCTACACCTTC	CASGGQGGMDGYTF
TRBJ1-3	TRBV4-2	-	TRBD1	TGTGCCAGCAGCCAAGGACAGGGGGTATCTGGAAACACCATATATTTT	CASSQGQGVSGNTIYF
TRBJ2-5	TRBV20-1	few	-	TGCAGTGCTAGTGTCAGCCAAGAGACCCAGTACTTC	CSASVSQETQYF
TRBJ2-1	TRBV19	-	TRBD1	TGTGCCAGTAGCCCCGGGACAGGGCTCAACAATGAGCAGTTCTTC	CASSPGTGLNNEQFF
TRBJ1-1	TRBV14	-	-	TGTGCCAGCAGCCAATCCAGGGAGGGGACTGAAGCTTTCTTT	CASSQSREGTEAFF
TRBJ2-1	TRBV9	-	-	TGTGCCAGCAGCGTAGGAGGCAGGGGGGACAATGAGCAGTTCTTC	CASSVGGRGDNEQFF
TRBJ1-5	TRBV27	-	TRBD1	TGTGCCAGCAGTTTCGGACAGGCCGAACCCCAGCATTTT	CASSFGQAEPQHF
TRBJ2-3	TRBV4-1	-	TRBD1	TGCGCCAGCAGCCAATTCACAGGGGGGAGCACAGATACGCAGTATTTT	CASSQFTGGSTDTQYF
TRBJ2-1	TRBV5-4	-	TRBD2	TGTGCCAGCAGCCCGGGACTAGCGGGGAGGGGGGAGCAGTTCTTC	CASSPGLAGRGEQFF